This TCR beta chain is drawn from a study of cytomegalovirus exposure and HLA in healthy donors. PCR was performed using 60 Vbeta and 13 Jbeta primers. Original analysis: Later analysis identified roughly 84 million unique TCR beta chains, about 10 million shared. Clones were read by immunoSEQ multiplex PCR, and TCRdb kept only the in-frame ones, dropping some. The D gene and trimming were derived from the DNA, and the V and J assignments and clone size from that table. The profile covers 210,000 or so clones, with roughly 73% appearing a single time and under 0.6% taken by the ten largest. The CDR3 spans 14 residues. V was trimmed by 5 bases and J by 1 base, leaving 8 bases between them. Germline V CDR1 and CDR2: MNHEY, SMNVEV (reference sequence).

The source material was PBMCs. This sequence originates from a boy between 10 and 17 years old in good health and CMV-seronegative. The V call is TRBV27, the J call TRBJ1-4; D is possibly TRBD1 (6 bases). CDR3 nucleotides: TGTGCCAGCAGTCAACAGGGAACTAATGAAAAACTGTTTTTT. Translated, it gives CASSQQGTNEKLFF.